Below, 16 T cell receptor beta chains from the same sample are listed, as sequenced in a study of shared clonotypes between healthy human individuals. Sequenced by immunoSEQ multiplex PCR; TCRdb stores in-frame clones only, minus some. The sample shows 2.5 million or so clones, approximately 94% of them seen only once. The sample taken for sequencing was naive CD4+ T cells sorted from blood. This sample's subset: CD45RA+ positively selected. Receptor source: a man between 18 and 35 years old in good health.

This clone was found a few times. CDR3 in amino acids: CASSGQVISPLHF. The CDR3 region has the DNA TGTGCCAGCAGCGGACAGGTGATCTCACCCCTCCACTTT. The chain has TRBV28 and TRBJ1-6; TRBD1 agrees at 7 bases. This CDR3 region has 13 residues. V gave up 6 bases and J gave up 10 bases; unmatched junction bases: 6. CDR1 and CDR2 from the germline V gene are MDHEN and SYDVKM.

In this sample, this clone turned up once. At one end the junction does not follow the germline gene, possibly because of a read error. The chain recombines TRBV10-2 with TRBJ1-2, with D uncertain. Germline CDR1 and CDR2: WSHSY and SAAADI. This CDR3 has 13 residues. This CDR3 is CASSELVYDGFRF. CDR3 sequence (DNA): TGCGCCAGCAGTGAGTTAGTGTATGATGGGTTCAGGTTC.

This chain joins TRBV7-6 and TRBJ2-5, with 9 bases fitting TRBD2. The junction had 3 bases not matched to a gene; V was cut back by 1 base and J by 3 bases. Per the germline V gene, CDR1 is SGHVS and CDR2 is FNYEAQ. CDR3 length equals 15 residues. Written as DNA, the CDR3 is TGTGCCAGCAGCTTAGTGGCGGGAGGGAAAGAGACCCAGTACTTC. Protein sequence: CASSLVAGGKETQYF.

The genes are TRBV5-1 and TRBJ1-4; D is unresolved. CDR1 SGHRS and CDR2 YFSETQ come from the germline V gene. Trimming cost V 3 bases and J 7 bases, with 16 bases left between them. This CDR3 contains 15 residues. CDR3 nucleotides: TGCGCCAGCAGCTCCGGGTCCGGGCGGTCTGAAAAACTGTTTTTT. Translating gives CASSSGSGRSEKLFF.

About this clone: At one end the junction does not follow the germline gene, possibly because of a read error. The rearrangement joins TRBV5-6 to TRBJ1-1, with D possibly being TRBD1 (6 bases). Germline V CDR1 and CDR2: SGHDT, YYEEEE. This CDR3 comprises 14 residues. This CDR3 is CASTKQGGSTEAFF. CDR3 coding DNA: TGTGCTAGCACCAAACAGGGAGGGAGCACTGAAGCTTTCTTT.

The V call is TRBV28, the J call TRBJ2-7; D is perhaps TRBD1 (5 bases). The CDR3 covers 12 residues. V was clipped by 10 bases and J by 6 bases, with 16 bases between them. The germline CDR1 and CDR2 sequences are MDHEN and SYDVKM. The CDR3 reads CATRVGASEQYF. CDR3 nucleotides: TGTGCCACAAGGGTAGGGGCCAGCGAGCAGTACTTC.

V usage is TRBV7-3 and J usage is TRBJ2-3, with TRBD2 matching 7 bases. Germline V CDR1 and CDR2: SGHTA, FQGTGA. The trim removed 5 bases at V and 6 bases at J, leaving 5 bases unmatched. CDR3 length: 13 residues. The CDR3 nucleotides read TGTGCCAGCAGCCACCCCGGGGGGGATACGCAGTATTTT. It specifies CASSHPGGDTQYF.

This clone occurred a few times. V and J are TRBV30 and TRBJ1-1; D gene uncertain. Between the trimmed V and J ends, which lost 4 bases and 3 bases, there was a span of 12 bases. The CDR3 runs to 13 residues. CDR1 and CDR2 from the germline V gene are GTSNPN and SVGIG (reference sequence). CDR3 amino acids: CAWTGAWDTEAFF. DNA of the CDR3: TGTGCCTGGACTGGAGCCTGGGACACTGAAGCTTTCTTT.

The chain has TRBV20-1 and TRBJ2-3; perhaps TRBD2 as D (7 bases). Trimming removed 8 bases at V and 5 bases at J, with 11 bases between. The CDR3 loop spans 11 amino acids. The V gene's germline CDR1 is DFQATT and CDR2 SNEGSKA (reference sequence). The CDR3 region has the DNA TGCAGTCCGGGGGGCGTAGATACGCAGTATTTT. The encoded protein is CSPGGVDTQYF.

This clone was counted only a few times. The chain is built from TRBV5-1 and TRBJ1-4; 10 nucleotides align to TRBD1. CDR3 size: 18 residues. The trim removed 2 bases at V and 0 bases at J, leaving 7 bases unmatched. Per the germline V gene, CDR1 is SGHRS and CDR2 is YFSETQ. Written as DNA, the CDR3 is TGCGCCAGCAGCTTAAGACAGGGGGCCTCTGCAACTAATGAAAAACTGTTTTTT. Its protein product is CASSLRQGASATNEKLFF.

This clone was counted only a few times. The chain employs TRBV27 and TRBJ1-2; 7 nucleotides line up with TRBD1. This CDR3 is built from 15 residues. The V gene's germline CDR1 is MNHEY and CDR2 SMNVEV (reference sequence). Trimming at V came to 8 bases and at J to 3 bases, leaving 12 bases not matched to a gene. In DNA form, the CDR3 reads TGTGCCAGCGGATCCGGGACAGTCCGTCACTATGGCTACACCTTC. Its protein product is CASGSGTVRHYGYTF.

This chain connects TRBV10-2 to TRBJ2-3; D may be TRBD2 (6 bases). The CDR3 sequence is 10 residues long. Germline CDR1 WSHSY, CDR2 SAAADI. V was shortened by 8 bases and J by 9 bases, with 9 bases between the two germline ends. This CDR3 is CASGEDTQYF. DNA of the CDR3: TGCGCCAGCGGGGAGGACACGCAGTATTTT.

This sequence joins TRBV6-1 and TRBJ1-6, with D possibly being TRBD1 (5 bases). Per the germline V gene, CDR1 is MNHNS and CDR2 is SASEGT. V was shortened by 3 bases and J by 4 bases, with 7 bases between the two germline ends. This CDR3 comprises 14 residues. CDR3: CASSDQGYNSPLHF. The CDR3 nucleotides read TGTGCCAGCAGTGACCAGGGTTATAATTCACCCCTCCACTTT.

This chain uses TRBV7-2 with TRBJ2-3, with D perhaps matching TRBD2 (6 bases). In germline, CDR1 is SGHTA, CDR2 FQGNSA. Between the trimmed V and J ends, which lost 3 bases and 1 base, there was a span of 11 bases. The CDR3 sequence is 15 residues long. The CDR3 is CASSFRRGGTDTQYF. CDR3 in DNA: TGTGCCAGCAGCTTCAGGAGGGGCGGCACAGATACGCAGTATTTT.

The CDR3 DNA reads as TGTGCCAGTAGCAAAGGACAGGGAGTCGCGGAAAAGACCCAGTACTTC. Its protein product is CASSKGQGVAEKTQYF. The rearrangement uses TRBV19 and TRBJ2-5, with 8 bases fitting TRBD1. This CDR3 is 16 amino acids long. The germline CDR1 and CDR2 sequences are LNHDA and SQIVND (reference sequence). V lost 6 bases, J lost 6 bases, and 15 bases stayed unmatched.

The rearrangement links TRBV6-6 to TRBJ2-7; the match to TRBD1 covers 7 bases. V gave up 0 bases and J gave up 3 bases; unmatched junction bases: 8. Per the germline V gene, CDR1 is MNHNY and CDR2 is SVGAGI (reference sequence). The CDR3 runs 16 residues. The CDR3 spells CASSYSPGDRFYEQYF. In DNA, the CDR3 is TGTGCCAGCAGTTACTCACCAGGGGACAGATTCTACGAGCAGTACTTC.